The 18 T cell receptor beta chains below come from one sample, sequenced in a study of monozygotic twins with inflammatory bowel disease. TCRdb reanalyzed the 5' RACE reads, giving one entry per CDR3 protein sequence and no DNA. This table holds fewer than 350,000 distinct CDR3 sequences. The specimen was blood. The receptors were sampled from a human donor with ulcerative colitis or Crohn's disease, or a healthy co-twin of an affected twin (not recorded which).

The chain couples TRBV13 to TRBJ2-3; the D call from TCRdb, TRBD2, cannot be confirmed without DNA. The CDR3 contains 16 residues. Germline assignment: CDR1 PRHDT and CDR2 FYEKMQ (reference sequence). CDR3 in amino acids: CASSSRTSLVGDTQYF.

The chain carries TRBV28 and TRBJ2-7. CDR1 and CDR2 from the germline V gene are MDHEN and SYDVKM. The CDR3 is 14 residues long. Here the CDR3 reads CASPSGRGSYEQYF. Supplemented by reference TRBV28 and TRBJ2-7, the full variable domain reads DVKVTQSSRYLVKRTGEKVFLECVQDMDHENMFWYRQDPGLGLRLIYFSYDVKMKEKGDIPEGYSVSREKKERFSLILESASTNQTSMYLCASPSGRGSYEQYFGPGTRLTVT.

This rearrangement joins TRBV6-2 or TRBV6-3 to TRBJ2-7. Germline V CDR1 and CDR2: MNHEY, SVGEGT. The CDR3 is 12 amino acids. CDR3 sequence reads: CASSYRDSEQYF.

The chain uses TRBV5-6 and TRBJ2-1; as DNA is missing, the TRBD2 call by TCRdb cannot be tested. This CDR3 is 15 amino acids long. The germline V gene has CDR1 SGHDT and CDR2 YYEEEE. The CDR3 sequence is CASTQGPLSYNEQFF.

This chain connects TRBV7-9 to TRBJ2-7. This CDR3 spans 13 amino acids. Germline V gene data show CDR1 as SEHNR and CDR2 as FQNEAQ (reference sequence). The CDR3 loop reads CASSTADSYEQYF.

The chain has TRBV5-1 and TRBJ1-1. Germline CDR1 reads SGHRS; CDR2 reads YFSETQ. The CDR3 covers 12 residues. The CDR3 here is CASSTGGQEAFF.

J is TRBJ2-7 and V is TRBV19; with no DNA, the TCRdb D assignment of TRBD1 cannot be verified. The CDR3 runs 14 residues. Germline CDR1 reads LNHDA; CDR2 reads SQIVND (reference sequence). CDR3 region: CASSQTTGSYEQYF.

The CDR3 protein is CASTSGTSGTEQYF. V and J are TRBV19 and TRBJ2-7; TCRdb lists TRBD2, though no DNA is available to test this call. The CDR3 sequence is 14 residues long. From germline, CDR1 is LNHDA and CDR2 SQIVND (reference sequence).

The V call is TRBV12-3 or TRBV12-4, the J call TRBJ1-5. The CDR3 is made up of 13 amino acids. CDR3: CASSLTGNQPQHF.

The chain has TRBV7-9 and TRBJ1-4; without DNA, the TCRdb call of TRBD1 cannot be checked. The CDR3 runs 15 residues. Germline V gene sequence: CDR1 SEHNR, CDR2 FQNEAQ (reference sequence). This CDR3 reads CASSQSGGTNEKLFF.

The J gene is TRBJ1-5, the V gene TRBV18; TCRdb's D call, TRBD1, is unchecked because there is no DNA. Germline V gives CDR1 KGHSH, CDR2 LQKENI. This CDR3 has 14 amino acids. The CDR3: CASSPGQGFQPQHF.

The chain recombines TRBV5-1 with TRBJ2-2; TCRdb designates TRBD1, a call that cannot be tested without DNA. The CDR3 loop spans 16 amino acids. Germline assignment: CDR1 SGHRS and CDR2 YFSETQ. The chain's CDR3 is CASSLVSGAYTGELFF.

The chain has TRBV7-6 and TRBJ1-6. Germline CDR1 reads SGHVS; CDR2 reads FNYEAQ. The CDR3 loop spans 14 amino acids. The CDR3 is CASTLNEGNSPLHF.

J is TRBJ2-7 and V is TRBV7-2; TCRdb selects TRBD2, and the lack of DNA leaves this call unchecked. CDR1 and CDR2 (germline): SGHTA, FQGNSA. The CDR3 is 16 residues long. CDR3 sequence reads: CASSLGPTSGGYEQYF.

V usage is TRBV5-6 and J usage is TRBJ2-3; the D call of TRBD2 rests on TCRdb alone, since no DNA is present to check it. The CDR3 runs to 17 residues. The germline CDR1 and CDR2 sequences are SGHDT and YYEEEE. The CDR3: CASSLKGTQWGLDTQYF. Variable domain in full (rest from reference TRBV5-6 and TRBJ2-3): DAGVTQSPTHLIKTRGQQVTLRCSPKSGHDTVSWYQQALGQGPQFIFQYYEEEERQRGNFPDRFSGHQFPNYSSELNVNALLLGDSALYLCASSLKGTQWGLDTQYFGPGTRLTVL.

The V and J genes are TRBV6-2 or TRBV6-3 and TRBJ2-6. Germline values: CDR1 MNHEY, CDR2 SVGEGT. This CDR3 region has 13 residues. CDR3 amino acids: CASSVSGANVLTF.

J is TRBJ1-1 and V is TRBV5-1; TCRdb calls TRBD1, which cannot be checked without DNA. The CDR3 totals 14 residues. Germline V gene sequence: CDR1 SGHRS, CDR2 YFSETQ. CDR3: CASSFQGMNTEAFF.

The chain employs TRBV18 and TRBJ2-1; TCRdb's D call, TRBD2, is unchecked because there is no DNA. The CDR3 spans 17 residues. Per germline, CDR1 KGHSH and CDR2 LQKENI. The CDR3 protein is CASSPSSGGVYGNEQFF.